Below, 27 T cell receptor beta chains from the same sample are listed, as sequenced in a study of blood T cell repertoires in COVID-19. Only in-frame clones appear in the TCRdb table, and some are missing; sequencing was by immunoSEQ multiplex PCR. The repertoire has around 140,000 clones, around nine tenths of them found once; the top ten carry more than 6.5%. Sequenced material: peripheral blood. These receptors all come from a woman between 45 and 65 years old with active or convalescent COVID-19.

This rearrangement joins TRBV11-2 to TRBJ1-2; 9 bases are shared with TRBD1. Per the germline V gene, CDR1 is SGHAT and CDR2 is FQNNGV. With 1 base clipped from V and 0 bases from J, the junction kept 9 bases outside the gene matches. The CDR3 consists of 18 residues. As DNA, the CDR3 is TGTGCCAGCAGCTTAGTCCGGGACAGGGCCTACCCTAACTATGGCTACACCTTC. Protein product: CASSLVRDRAYPNYGYTF.

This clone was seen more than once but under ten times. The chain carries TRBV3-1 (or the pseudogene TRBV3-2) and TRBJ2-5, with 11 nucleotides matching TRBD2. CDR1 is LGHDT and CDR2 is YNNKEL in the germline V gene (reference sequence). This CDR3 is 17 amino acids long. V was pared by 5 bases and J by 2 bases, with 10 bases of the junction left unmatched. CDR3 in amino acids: CASSDSGGAGRQETQYF. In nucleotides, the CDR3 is TGTGCCAGCAGCGATAGCGGGGGGGCCGGTAGGCAAGAGACCCAGTACTTC.

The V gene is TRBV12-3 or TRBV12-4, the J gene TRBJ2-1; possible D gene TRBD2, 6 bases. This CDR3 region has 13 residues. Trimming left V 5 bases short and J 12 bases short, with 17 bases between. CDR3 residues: CASSPLGTRGQFF. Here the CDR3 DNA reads TGTGCCAGCAGTCCCCTCGGGACTCGTGGGCAGTTCTTC.

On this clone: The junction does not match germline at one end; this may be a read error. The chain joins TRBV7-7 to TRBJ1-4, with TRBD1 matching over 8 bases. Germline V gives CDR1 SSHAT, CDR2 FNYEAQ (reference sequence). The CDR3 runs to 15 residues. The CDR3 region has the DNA TGTGCTAGCAGCAAGACAGGGGCAACTAATGAAAAACTGTTTTTT. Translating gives CASSKTGATNEKLFF.

The CDR3 DNA reads TGTGCCAGCAGCTTAAGCGGGGGGGCATCCTACAATGAGCAGTTCTTC. This encodes CASSLSGGASYNEQFF. The chain has TRBV11-2 and TRBJ2-1; TRBD2 aligns across 10 bases. Germline V gene sequence: CDR1 SGHAT, CDR2 FQNNGV. This CDR3 region has 16 residues. Trimming cost V 2 bases and J 1 base; bases outside gene matches: 2.

The CDR3, as DNA: TGTGCCAGCAGTTACTCGGAAGGACAGGTTCTCAATGAGCAGTTCTTC. Its protein is CASSYSEGQVLNEQFF. V usage is TRBV6-6 and J usage is TRBJ2-1, with TRBD1 identical over 7 bases. The CDR3 is 16 residues long. Trimming at V came to 0 bases and at J to 6 bases, leaving 8 bases not matched to a gene. Germline V gene sequence: CDR1 MNHNY, CDR2 SVGAGI (reference sequence).

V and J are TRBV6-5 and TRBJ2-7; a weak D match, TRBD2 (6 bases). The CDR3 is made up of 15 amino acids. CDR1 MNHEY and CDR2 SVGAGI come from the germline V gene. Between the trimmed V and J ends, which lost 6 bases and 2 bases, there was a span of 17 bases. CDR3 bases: TGTGCCAGCAGGCCCTTGACTAGGCCACCCTACGAGCAGTACTTC. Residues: CASRPLTRPPYEQYF.

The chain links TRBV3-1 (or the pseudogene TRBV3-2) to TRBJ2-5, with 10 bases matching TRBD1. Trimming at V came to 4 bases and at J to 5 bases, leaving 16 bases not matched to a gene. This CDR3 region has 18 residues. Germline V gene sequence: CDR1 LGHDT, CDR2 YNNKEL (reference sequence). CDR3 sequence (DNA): TGTGCCAGCAGCCGTTCCCGGGACAGGGGATGGGATCGGGAGACCCAGTACTTC. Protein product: CASSRSRDRGWDRETQYF.

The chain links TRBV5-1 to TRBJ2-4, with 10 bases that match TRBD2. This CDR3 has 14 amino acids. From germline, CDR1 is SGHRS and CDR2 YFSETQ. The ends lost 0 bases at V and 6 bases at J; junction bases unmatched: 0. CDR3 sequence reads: CASSLGTSGNIQYF. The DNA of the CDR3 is TGCGCCAGCAGCTTGGGGACTAGCGGAAACATTCAGTACTTC. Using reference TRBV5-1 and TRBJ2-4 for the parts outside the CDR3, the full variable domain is KAGVTQTPRYLIKTRGQQVTLSCSPISGHRSVSWYQQTPGQGLQFLFEYFSETQRNKGNFPGRFSGRQFSNSRSEMNVSTLELGDSALYLCASSLGTSGNIQYFGAGTRLSVL.

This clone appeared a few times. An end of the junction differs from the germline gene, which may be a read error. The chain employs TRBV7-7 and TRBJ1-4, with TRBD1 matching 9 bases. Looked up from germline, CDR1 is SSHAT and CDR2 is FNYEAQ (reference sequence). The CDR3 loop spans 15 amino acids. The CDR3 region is CASSLGTGLTEKLFF. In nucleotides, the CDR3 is TGTGCTAGCAGCTTGGGGACAGGGTTAACGGAAAAACTGTTTTTT.

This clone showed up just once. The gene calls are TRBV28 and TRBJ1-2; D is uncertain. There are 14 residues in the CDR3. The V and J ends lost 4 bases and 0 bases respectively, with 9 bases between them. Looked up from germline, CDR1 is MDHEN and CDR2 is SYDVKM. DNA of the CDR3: TGTGCCAGCAGTTCAGCGAGCCCTAACTATGGCTACACCTTC. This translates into CASSSASPNYGYTF.

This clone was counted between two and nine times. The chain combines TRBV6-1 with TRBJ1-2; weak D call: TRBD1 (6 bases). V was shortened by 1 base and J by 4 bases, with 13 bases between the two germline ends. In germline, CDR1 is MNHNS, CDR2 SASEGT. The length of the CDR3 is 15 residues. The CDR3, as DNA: TGTGCCAGCAGTGAAGTTGGAAGGGGGTCCTATGGCTACACCTTC. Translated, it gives CASSEVGRGSYGYTF.

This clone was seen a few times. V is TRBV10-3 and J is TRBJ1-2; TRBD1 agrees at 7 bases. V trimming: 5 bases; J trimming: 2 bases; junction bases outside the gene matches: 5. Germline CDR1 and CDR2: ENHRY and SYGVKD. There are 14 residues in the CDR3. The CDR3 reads CAISRQGQNYGYTF. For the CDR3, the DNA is TGTGCCATCAGTCGGCAGGGACAGAACTATGGCTACACCTTC.

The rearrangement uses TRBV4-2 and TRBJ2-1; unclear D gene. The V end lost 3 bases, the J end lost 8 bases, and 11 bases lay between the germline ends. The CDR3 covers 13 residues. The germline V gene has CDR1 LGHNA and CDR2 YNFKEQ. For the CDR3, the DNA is TGTGCCAGCAGCCAGGTCAGAGACTATGAGCAGTTCTTC. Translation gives CASSQVRDYEQFF.

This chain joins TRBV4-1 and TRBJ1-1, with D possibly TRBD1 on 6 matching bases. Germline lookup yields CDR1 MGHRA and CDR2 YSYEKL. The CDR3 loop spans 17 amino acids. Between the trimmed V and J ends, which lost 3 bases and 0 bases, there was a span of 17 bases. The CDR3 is CASSQSGGARMNTEAFF. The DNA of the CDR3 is TGCGCCAGCAGCCAGTCGGGGGGCGCCAGAATGAACACTGAAGCTTTCTTT.

CDR3 DNA: TGCGCCAGCAGCCAACATACAGGGAACACTGAAGCTTTCTTT. It encodes CASSQHTGNTEAFF. The rearrangement uses TRBV4-3 and TRBJ1-1, with D possibly TRBD1 on 5 matching bases. V lost 2 bases to trimming and J lost 1 base, with 8 bases between them. CDR1 is LGHNA and CDR2 is YSLEER in the germline V gene. The CDR3 sequence is 14 residues long.

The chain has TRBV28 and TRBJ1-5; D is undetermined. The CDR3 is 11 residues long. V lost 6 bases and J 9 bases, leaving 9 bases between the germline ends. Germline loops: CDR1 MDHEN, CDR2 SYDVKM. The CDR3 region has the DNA TGTGCCAGCAGCTTTGGGCCGCCCCAGCATTTT. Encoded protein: CASSFGPPQHF.

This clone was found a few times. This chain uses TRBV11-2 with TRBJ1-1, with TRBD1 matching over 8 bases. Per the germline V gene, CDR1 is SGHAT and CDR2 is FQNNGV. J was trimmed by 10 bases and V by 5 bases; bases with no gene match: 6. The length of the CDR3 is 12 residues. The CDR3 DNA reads TGTGCCAGCAGCCTGGACAGGGTCAGAGCTTTCTTT. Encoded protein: CASSLDRVRAFF.

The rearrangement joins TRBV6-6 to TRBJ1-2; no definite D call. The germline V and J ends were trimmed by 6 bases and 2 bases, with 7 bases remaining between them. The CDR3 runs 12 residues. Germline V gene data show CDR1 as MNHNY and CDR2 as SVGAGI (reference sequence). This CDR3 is CASSPPNYGYTF. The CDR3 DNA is TGTGCCAGCAGCCCCCCAAACTATGGCTACACCTTC.

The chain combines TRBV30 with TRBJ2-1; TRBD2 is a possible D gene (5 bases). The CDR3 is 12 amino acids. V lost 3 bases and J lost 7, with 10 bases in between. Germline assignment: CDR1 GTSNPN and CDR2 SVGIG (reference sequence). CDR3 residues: CAWSTLGNEQFF. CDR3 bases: TGTGCCTGGAGCACACTAGGGAATGAGCAGTTCTTC.

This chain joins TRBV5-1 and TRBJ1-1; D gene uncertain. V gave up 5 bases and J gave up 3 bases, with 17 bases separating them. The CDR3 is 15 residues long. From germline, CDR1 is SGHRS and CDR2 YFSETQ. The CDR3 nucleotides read TGCGCCAGCAGAGAGACCTGGAGGGTGGACACTGAAGCTTTCTTT. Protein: CASRETWRVDTEAFF.

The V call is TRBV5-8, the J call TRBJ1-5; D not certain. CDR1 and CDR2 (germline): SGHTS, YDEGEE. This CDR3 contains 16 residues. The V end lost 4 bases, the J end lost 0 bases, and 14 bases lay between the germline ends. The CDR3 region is CASSPGLLYSNQPQHF. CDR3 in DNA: TGTGCCAGCAGCCCAGGCCTACTCTATAGCAATCAGCCCCAGCATTTT.

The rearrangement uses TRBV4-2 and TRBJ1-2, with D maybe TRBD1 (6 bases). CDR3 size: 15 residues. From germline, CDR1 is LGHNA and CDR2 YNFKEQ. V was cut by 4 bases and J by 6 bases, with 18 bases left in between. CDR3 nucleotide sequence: TGTGCCAGCAGCCTAAGCTCGGACAGCCACAATGGCTACACCTTC. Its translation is CASSLSSDSHNGYTF.

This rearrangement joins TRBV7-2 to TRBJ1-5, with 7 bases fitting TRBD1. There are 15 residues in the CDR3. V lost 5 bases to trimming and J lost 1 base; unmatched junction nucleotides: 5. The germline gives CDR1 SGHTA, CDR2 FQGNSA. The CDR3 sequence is CASSPTGWSNQPQHF. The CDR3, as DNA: TGTGCCAGCAGCCCGACAGGGTGGAGCAATCAGCCCCAGCATTTT.

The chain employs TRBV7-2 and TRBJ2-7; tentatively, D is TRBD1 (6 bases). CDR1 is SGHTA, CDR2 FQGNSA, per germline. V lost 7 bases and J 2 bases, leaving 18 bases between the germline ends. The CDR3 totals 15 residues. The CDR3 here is CASNTIQGKPYEQYF. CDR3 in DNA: TGTGCCAGCAACACCATCCAGGGGAAACCCTACGAGCAGTACTTC.

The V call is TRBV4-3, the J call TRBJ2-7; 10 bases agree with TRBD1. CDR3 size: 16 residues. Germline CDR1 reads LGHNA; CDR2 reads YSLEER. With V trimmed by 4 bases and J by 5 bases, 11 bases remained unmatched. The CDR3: CASSLDRGRNGDEQYF. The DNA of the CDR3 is TGCGCCAGCAGCCTCGACAGGGGGCGGAACGGAGACGAGCAGTACTTC.

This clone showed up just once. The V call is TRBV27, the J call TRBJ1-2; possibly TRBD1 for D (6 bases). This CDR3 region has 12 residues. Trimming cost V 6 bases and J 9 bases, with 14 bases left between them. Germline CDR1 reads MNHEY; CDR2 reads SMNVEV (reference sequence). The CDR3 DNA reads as TGTGCCAGCAGGGGAGAAGGGGGACGCTACACCTTC. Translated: CASRGEGGRYTF.